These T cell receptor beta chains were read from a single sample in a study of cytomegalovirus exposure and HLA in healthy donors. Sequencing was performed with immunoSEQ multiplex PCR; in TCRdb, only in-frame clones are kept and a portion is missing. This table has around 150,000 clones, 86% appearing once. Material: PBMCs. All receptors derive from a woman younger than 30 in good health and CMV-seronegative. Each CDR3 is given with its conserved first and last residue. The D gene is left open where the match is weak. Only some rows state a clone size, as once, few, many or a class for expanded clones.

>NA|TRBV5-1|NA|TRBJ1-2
TGCGCCAGCAGCTTGGGGCAGGGCGATGGCTACACCTTC
CASSLGQGDGYTF
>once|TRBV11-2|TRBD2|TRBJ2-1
TGTGCCAGCAGCTTAGGGCTAGCGGGAGTGTACAATGAGCAGTTCTTC
CASSLGLAGVYNEQFF
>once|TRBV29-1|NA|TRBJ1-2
TGCAGCGTTCGAAACCACAGGGCTGGCTACACCTTC
CSVRNHRAGYTF
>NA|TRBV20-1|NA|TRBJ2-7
TGCAGTGCCTACCTCACCTACGAGCAGTACTTC
CSAYLTYEQYF
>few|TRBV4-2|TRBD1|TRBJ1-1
TGTGCCAGCAGACAGGGGATCATGAACACTGAAGCTTTCTTT
CASRQGIMNTEAFF
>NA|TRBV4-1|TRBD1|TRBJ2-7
TGCGCCAGCAGCCAACTGGGACAGGGATACGAGCAGTACTTC
CASSQLGQGYEQYF
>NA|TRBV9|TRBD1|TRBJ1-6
TGTGCCAGCAGCGAGGGAGGACAGGGGGCTGGTTCACCCCTCCACTTT
CASSEGGQGAGSPLHF
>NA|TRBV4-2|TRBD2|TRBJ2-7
TGTGCCAGCAGCCAAGAGTGGCGGGAGGGTTACTACGAGCAGTACTTC
CASSQEWREGYYEQYF
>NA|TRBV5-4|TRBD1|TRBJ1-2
TGTGCCAGCAGCAAGCGGACAGGGGACCCCCTCTTCTATGGCTACACCTTC
CASSKRTGDPLFYGYTF
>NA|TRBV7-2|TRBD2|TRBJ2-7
TGTGCCAGCAGGAAAATAGCGGGAAACGAGCAGTACTTC
CASRKIAGNEQYF
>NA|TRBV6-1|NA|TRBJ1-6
TGTGCCAGCAGTGAGAGGGTTTGGGATTCACCCCTCCACTTT
CASSERVWDSPLHF
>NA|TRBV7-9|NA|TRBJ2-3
TGTGCCAGCAGCGACTGGCGGGCCACAGATACGCAGTATTTT
CASSDWRATDTQYF
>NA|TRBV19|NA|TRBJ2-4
TGTGCCAGTAGTATTCGACAGGGGACTATAGCCAAAAACATTCAGTACTTC
CASSIRQGTIAKNIQYF
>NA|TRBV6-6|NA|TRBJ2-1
TGTGCCAGCAGTTATAACAGGCCCACCTACAATGAGCAGTTCTTC
CASSYNRPTYNEQFF
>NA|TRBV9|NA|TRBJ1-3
TGTGCCAGCAGCCCGACAGACTCTGGAAACACCATATATTTT
CASSPTDSGNTIYF
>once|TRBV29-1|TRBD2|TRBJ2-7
TGCAGCGTTGAAGGGGGTGGACTAGAGGAACCCTACGAGCAGTACTTC
CSVEGGGLEEPYEQYF
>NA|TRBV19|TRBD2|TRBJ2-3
TGTGCCAGTAGTATCGGGGCAGCGGGGATAGTGAGCACAGATACGCAGTATTTT
CASSIGAAGIVSTDTQYF
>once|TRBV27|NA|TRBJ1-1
TGTGCCAGCAGTTTATATAACCCAGGGGACACTGAAGCTTTCTTT
CASSLYNPGDTEAFF
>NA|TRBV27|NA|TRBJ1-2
TGTGCCAGCAGGACCGAAGGGGGTGGCTACACCTTC
CASRTEGGGYTF
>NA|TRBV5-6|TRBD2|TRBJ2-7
TGTGCCAGCACGGTTAGCGGGAGGCCGAAGCAGTACTTC
CASTVSGRPKQYF
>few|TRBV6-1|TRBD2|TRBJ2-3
TGTGCCAGACGGGATAGCGGGGGAGGGTTAGATACGCAGTATTTT
CARRDSGGGLDTQYF
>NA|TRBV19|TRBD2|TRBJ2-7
TGTGCCAGTAGTATAGATAGTAGCGGGAGCAGATTGGGCGAGCAGTACTTC
CASSIDSSGSRLGEQYF
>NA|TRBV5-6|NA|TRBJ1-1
TGTGCCAGCAGCTGGGGGGGAGCTGAAGCTTTCTTT
CASSWGGAEAFF
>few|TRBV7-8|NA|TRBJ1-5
TGTGCCAGCAGCTTAGCCCGACTGAGCAATCAGCCCCAGCATTTT
CASSLARLSNQPQHF
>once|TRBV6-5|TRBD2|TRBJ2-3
TGTGCCAGCAGCCTAGCGGGAGCGGATACGCAGTATTTT
CASSLAGADTQYF
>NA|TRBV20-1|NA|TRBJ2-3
TGCAGTGCCGACTGGGCAGATACGCAGTATTTT
CSADWADTQYF
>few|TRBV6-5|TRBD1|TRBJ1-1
TGTGCCAGCAGTCCACTGGACAGGGGGCCCACTGAAGCTTTCTTT
CASSPLDRGPTEAFF
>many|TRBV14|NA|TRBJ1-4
TGTGCCAGCAAGCAAAGGGGAAGGGAGGATGAAAAACTGTTTTTT
CASKQRGREDEKLFF
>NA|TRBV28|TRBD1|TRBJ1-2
TGTGCCAGCAGTCCCAGGGGGTTCCCGGCTGGCTACACCTTC
CASSPRGFPAGYTF
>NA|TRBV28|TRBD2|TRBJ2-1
TGTGCCAGCAGTTCGACTAGCGGGCCTTCCTACAATGAGCAGTTCTTC
CASSSTSGPSYNEQFF
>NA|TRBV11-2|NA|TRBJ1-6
TGTGCCAGCAGCTTAGCGGGGGGGATATATTCACCCCTCCACTTT
CASSLAGGIYSPLHF
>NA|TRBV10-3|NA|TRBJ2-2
TGTGCCACTCATCCTTCAGGGGGGTCGAACACCGGGGAGCTGTTTTTT
CATHPSGGSNTGELFF
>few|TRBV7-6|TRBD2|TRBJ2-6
TGTGCCAGCAGCCTCCCGGCGGGGGTGGGGTCTGGGGCCAACGTCCTGACTTTC
CASSLPAGVGSGANVLTF
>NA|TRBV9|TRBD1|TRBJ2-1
TGTGCCAGCAGCGTAGAAGGGACAGGAAACAATGAGCAGTTCTTC
CASSVEGTGNNEQFF
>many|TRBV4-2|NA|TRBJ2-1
TGTGCCAGCAGCCCGGGATTAGCGGAACACAATGAGCAGTTCTTC
CASSPGLAEHNEQFF
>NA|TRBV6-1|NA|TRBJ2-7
TGTGCCAGCAGCGCTCGGGATAGCGCCGCCTACGAGCAGTACTTC
CASSARDSAAYEQYF
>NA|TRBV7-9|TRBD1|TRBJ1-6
TGTGCCAGCAGCTTATCGGGTCGACAGGGATCATCACCCCTCCACTTT
CASSLSGRQGSSPLHF
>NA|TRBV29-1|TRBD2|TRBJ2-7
TGCAGCGTTGCCCGGACTAGCGATTACGAGCAGTACTTC
CSVARTSDYEQYF
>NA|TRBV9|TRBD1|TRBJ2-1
TGTGCCAGCAGCGCCACGGGACAGGGTTTCTACAATGAGCAGTTCTTC
CASSATGQGFYNEQFF
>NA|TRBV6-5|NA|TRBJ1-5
TGTGCCAGCAGTCGAGGGAGCAATCAGCCCCAGCATTTT
CASSRGSNQPQHF
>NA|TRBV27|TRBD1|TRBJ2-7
TGTGCCAGCAGTTCGGCAACCGACAGGGGGCTCTACGAGCAGTACTTC
CASSSATDRGLYEQYF
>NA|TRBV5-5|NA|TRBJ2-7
TGTGCCAGCAGCTCAGGGGTTCGGGAGTACTTC
CASSSGVREYF
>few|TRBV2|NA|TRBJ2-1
TGTGCCAACGCAGGGGACGGGAATGAGCAGTTCTTC
CANAGDGNEQFF
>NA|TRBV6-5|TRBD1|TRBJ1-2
TGTGCCAGCAGTTTTCGGGCAGGGGGAGCCTATGGCTACACCTTC
CASSFRAGGAYGYTF
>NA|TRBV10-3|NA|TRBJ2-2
TGTGCCATATATTTGGCGCAGGGAAACACCGGGGAGCTGTTTTTT
CAIYLAQGNTGELFF
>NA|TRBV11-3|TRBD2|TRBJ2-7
TGTGCCAGCAGCCCCGGGGGGGGGAGTACGGAGTACTTC
CASSPGGGSTEYF
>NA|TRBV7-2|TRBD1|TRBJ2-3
TGTGCCAGCAGCCCCGGGACAGGGGGCATAGATACGCAGTATTTT
CASSPGTGGIDTQYF
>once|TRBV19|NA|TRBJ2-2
TGTGCCAGTAGTTTACAGGAAACCGGGGAGCTGTTTTTT
CASSLQETGELFF
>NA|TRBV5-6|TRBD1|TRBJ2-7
TGTGCCAGCAGCTTCCGGGACAGGGGCTACGAGCAGTACTTC
CASSFRDRGYEQYF
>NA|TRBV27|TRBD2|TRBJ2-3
TGTGCCAGCAGTTGGACTAGCGGGAGTGAAGCGACGCAGTATTTT
CASSWTSGSEATQYF
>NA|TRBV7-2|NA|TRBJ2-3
TGTGCCAGCAGTCGGGTATTTACAGATACGCAGTATTTT
CASSRVFTDTQYF
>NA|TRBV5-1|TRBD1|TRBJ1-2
TGCGCCAGCAGCTGGGATAACAGGGGACCTACCATCTATGGCTACACCTTC
CASSWDNRGPTIYGYTF
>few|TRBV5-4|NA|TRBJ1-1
TGTGCCAGCAGCTTGGAACGGTACACTGAAGCTTTCTTT
CASSLERYTEAFF
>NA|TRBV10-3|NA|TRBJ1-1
TGTGCCATCAGTGAGTCAGGGGGAATCGAAGCTTTCTTT
CAISESGGIEAFF
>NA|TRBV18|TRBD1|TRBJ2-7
TGTGCCAGCTCACAACTGACAGGGGCGACGTACTACGAGCAGTACTTC
CASSQLTGATYYEQYF
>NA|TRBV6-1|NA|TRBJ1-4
TGTGCCAGCAGTGCCCGCGGGGGGTCTGGAAATGAAAAACTGTTTTTT
CASSARGGSGNEKLFF